The 20 T cell receptor beta chains presented below share a single source sample, sequenced in a study of blood T cell repertoires in COVID-19. Measured with immunoSEQ multiplex PCR; TCRdb has only the in-frame clones, and not every one. Of over 150,000 clones listed, roughly 83% were seen once; the top ten hold 13% to 15%. The sample taken for sequencing was peripheral blood. The receptor source for this set is a man in his late teens or twenties with active or convalescent COVID-19.

The chain carries TRBV28 and TRBJ2-7, with D possibly matching TRBD2 (5 bases). The CDR3 is 14 residues long. From germline, CDR1 is MDHEN and CDR2 SYDVKM. With 6 bases removed from V and 4 bases from J, the gap between germline ends came to 16 bases. In DNA, the CDR3 is TGTGCCAGCAGCAGCCCGGGAACTGTGTACGAGCAGTACTTC. Its protein is CASSSPGTVYEQYF.

The chain links TRBV6-5 to TRBJ2-3; TRBD2 matches at 8 bases. Per germline, CDR1 MNHEY and CDR2 SVGAGI. CDR3 length: 14 amino acids. V was pared by 6 bases and J by 6 bases, with 8 bases of the junction left unmatched. The DNA of the CDR3 is TGTGCCAGCAGACCTGGGACTAGGGTCGATACGCAGTATTTT. Protein: CASRPGTRVDTQYF.

This chain joins TRBV11-1 and TRBJ2-7, with D possibly being TRBD2 (5 bases). Deletions cut 5 bases from V and 3 bases from J, with 8 bases between. The CDR3 consists of 12 residues. CDR1 is SGHAT and CDR2 is FQDESV in the germline V gene (reference sequence). As DNA, the CDR3 is TGTGCCAGCAGCCCCCGGGGCTACGAGCAGTACTTC. It encodes CASSPRGYEQYF.

The rearrangement links TRBV11-2 to TRBJ2-1; 11 bases are a match to TRBD2. Germline V gene data show CDR1 as SGHAT and CDR2 as FQNNGV. V was clipped by 5 bases and J by 8 bases; unmatched bases: 14. The length of the CDR3 is 17 residues. CDR3 sequence: CASSHSGRAPLSYEQFF. CDR3 in DNA: TGTGCCAGCAGCCATAGCGGGAGGGCCCCCCTTAGCTATGAGCAGTTCTTC.

V and J are TRBV18 and TRBJ2-7; TRBD1 agrees at 8 bases. The CDR3 spans 14 residues. The germline V gene has CDR1 KGHSH and CDR2 LQKENI. V was pared by 4 bases and J by 5 bases, with 7 bases of the junction left unmatched. CDR3 loop: CASSLRTGKDEQYF. CDR3 in DNA: TGTGCCAGCTCACTGAGGACAGGGAAGGACGAGCAGTACTTC.

The CDR3 bases are TGTGCCATCAGGGAAGGCGGCTCCTACAATGAGCAGTTCTTC. Its protein is CAIREGGSYNEQFF. The V and J genes are TRBV10-3 and TRBJ2-1, with D uncertain. The CDR3 totals 14 residues. The V gene's germline CDR1 is ENHRY and CDR2 SYGVKD. Trimming took 6 bases from V and 0 from J, leaving 9 bases between them.

The chain links TRBV3-1 (or the pseudogene TRBV3-2) to TRBJ2-7; D might be TRBD1 (6 bases). Per the germline V gene, CDR1 is LGHDT and CDR2 is YNNKEL (reference sequence). Trimming took 1 base from V and 0 from J, leaving 16 bases between them. The CDR3 totals 17 residues. In DNA, the CDR3 is TGTGCCAGCAGCCAAGGAAGAAGGGACAAGATCTCCTACGAGCAGTACTTC. Its protein product is CASSQGRRDKISYEQYF.

V gene TRBV6-6 combines with J gene TRBJ2-2, with a possible D match to TRBD2 (5 bases). V shed 7 bases and J shed 3 bases, with 18 bases lying between them. Germline values: CDR1 MNHNY, CDR2 SVGAGI (reference sequence). This CDR3 spans 16 amino acids. The CDR3 here is CASISSSSLYTGELFF. For the CDR3, the DNA is TGTGCCAGCATAAGTTCTAGCAGCCTATACACCGGGGAGCTGTTTTTT.

The rearrangement links TRBV7-2 to TRBJ2-7; 7 nucleotides match TRBD2. The CDR3 is made up of 15 amino acids. Germline CDR1 SGHTA, CDR2 FQGNSA. V lost 5 bases and J lost 2; bases outside the gene matches: 9. As DNA, the CDR3 is TGTGCCAGCAGCCCGGGGGGTAGCGGAACCTACGAGCAGTACTTC. Protein: CASSPGGSGTYEQYF.

The gene calls are TRBV25-1 and TRBJ1-4, with 10 positions matching TRBD1. Unmatched junction bases numbered 3, after V lost 2 bases and J lost 6 bases. CDR1 MGHDK and CDR2 SYGVNS come from the germline V gene. This CDR3 has 15 amino acids. The CDR3 DNA follows: TGTGCCAGCAGTGAAGGGGGGACAGGGGATGAAAAACTGTTTTTT. Its protein product is CASSEGGTGDEKLFF.

The DNA of the CDR3 is TGTGCCATCAGCCCCCTTAGCCGTCACTCCTACAATGAGCAGTTCTTC. Its protein is CAISPLSRHSYNEQFF. This chain uses TRBV10-3 with TRBJ2-1; D remains unclear. The CDR3 covers 16 residues. Germline V gives CDR1 ENHRY, CDR2 SYGVKD. With 6 bases removed from V and 0 bases from J, the gap between germline ends came to 15 bases.

For the CDR3, the DNA is TGTGCCAGCAGTTACCTTGGGGGACAGGGGGACGAGCAGTACTTC. Amino acids: CASSYLGGQGDEQYF. The V gene is TRBV6-6, the J gene TRBJ2-7, with 11 nucleotides matching TRBD1. Germline CDR1 is MNHNY and CDR2 is SVGAGI (reference sequence). V shed 2 bases, J shed 5 bases, and the junction held 5 bases outside the gene matches. This CDR3 has 15 residues.

The chain combines TRBV27 with TRBJ1-5; the D is unclear. Germline values: CDR1 MNHEY, CDR2 SMNVEV (reference sequence). CDR3 length: 15 residues. Trimming removed 2 bases from V and 3 bases from J, with 11 bases in between. The CDR3 DNA is TGTGCCAGCAGTTTAACGGGGTCGGCCAATCAGCCCCAGCATTTT. As protein: CASSLTGSANQPQHF.

Note on this clone: Other nucleotide sequences from this sample produce the same CDR3. This CDR3 is CASSQVEGNTEAFF. CDR3 DNA: TGTGCCAGCAGCCAAGTTGAGGGGAACACTGAAGCTTTCTTT. V gene TRBV4-2 combines with J gene TRBJ1-1; unclear D gene. Trimming left V 1 base short and J 1 base short, with 7 bases between. The CDR3 consists of 14 residues. Germline CDR1 and CDR2: LGHNA and YNFKEQ.

V and J are TRBV6-5 and TRBJ1-5; no clear D. Germline values: CDR1 MNHEY, CDR2 SVGAGI. This CDR3 is 15 amino acids long. The V end lost 6 bases, the J end lost 3 bases, and 15 bases lay between the germline ends. In DNA, the CDR3 is TGTGCCAGCAGACGGGATCACTCCCCCAATCAGCCCCAGCATTTT. Translated, it gives CASRRDHSPNQPQHF.

J is TRBJ1-6 and V is TRBV10-1; possibly TRBD1 for D (6 bases). Germline assignment: CDR1 WNHNN and CDR2 SYGVQD (reference sequence). This CDR3 region has 15 residues. V shed 8 bases and J shed 1 base, with 12 bases lying between them. CDR3 region: CASLQGRSYNSPLHF. The CDR3 DNA reads TGCGCCAGCCTACAGGGTAGGTCCTATAATTCACCCCTCCACTTT.

CDR3 amino acids: CASSKTGSSYNEQFF. CDR3 DNA: TGTGCCAGCAGCAAAACGGGGAGCTCCTACAATGAGCAGTTCTTC. J is TRBJ2-1 and V is TRBV5-4, with D tentatively TRBD2 (5 bases). The germline CDR1 and CDR2 sequences are SGHNT and YYREEE (reference sequence). CDR3 length: 15 amino acids. The ends were cut back, 4 bases at V and 0 bases at J, with 11 bases in the middle.

The chain links TRBV5-4 to TRBJ1-1; D unclear. The CDR3 has 15 amino acids. The germline V and J ends were trimmed by 5 bases and 3 bases, with 17 bases remaining between them. The V gene's germline CDR1 is SGHNT and CDR2 YYREEE (reference sequence). CDR3 sequence: CASRKDVGRHTEAFF. CDR3 DNA sequence: TGTGCCAGCAGAAAGGACGTGGGGAGGCACACTGAAGCTTTCTTT. Full variable domain (outside the CDR3, taken from reference TRBV5-4 and TRBJ1-1): ETGVTQSPTHLIKTRGQQVTLRCSSQSGHNTVSWYQQALGQGPQFIFQYYREEENGRGNFPPRFSGLQFPNYSSELNVNALELDDSALYLCASRKDVGRHTEAFFGQGTRLTVV.

V is TRBV4-3 and J is TRBJ1-1; 8 bases are shared with TRBD1. The CDR3 consists of 19 residues. Germline V lookup: CDR1 LGHNA, CDR2 YSLEER. V trimming: 0 bases; J trimming: 11 bases; junction bases outside the gene matches: 23. CDR3 in DNA: TGCGCCAGCAGCCAAGATTTTTTTCGCCGGGACAGGCCCCCTTTGTTGGCTTTCTTT. This codes for CASSQDFFRRDRPPLLAFF.

This chain connects TRBV11-2 to TRBJ2-1; D is unresolved. V was cut by 6 bases and J by 2 bases, with 5 bases left in between. This CDR3 has 12 amino acids. Germline V gene sequence: CDR1 SGHAT, CDR2 FQNNGV. As DNA, the CDR3 is TGTGCCAGCAGTGTAACCTACAATGAGCAGTTCTTC. Translated, it gives CASSVTYNEQFF.